The 5 T cell receptor beta chains below all came from one sample that was sequenced in a study of technical replicates of blood from a few donors. Some clones are missing from TCRdb's copy, which holds only in-frame ones; the method was immunoSEQ multiplex PCR. Of approximately 13,000 clones listed, around four fifths are singletons. The sequencing input was PBMCs. These receptors were collected from a human donor in good health.

The chain recombines TRBV5-6 with TRBJ2-1; the match to TRBD2 covers 8 bases. Trimming at V came to 0 bases and at J to 15 bases, leaving 5 bases not matched to a gene. The germline gives CDR1 SGHDT, CDR2 YYEEEE. This CDR3 region has 12 residues. CDR3 in DNA: TGTGCCAGCAGCTTGGCCGGGGGGGAGTCGTTCTTC. Protein product: CASSLAGGESFF.

The chain uses TRBV10-3 and TRBJ2-5; TRBD2 agrees at 11 bases. The trim removed 0 bases at V and 5 bases at J, leaving 5 bases unmatched. The germline V gene has CDR1 ENHRY and CDR2 SYGVKD. This CDR3 contains 16 residues. The CDR3 loop is CAISESVAGGAETQYF. The CDR3 region has the DNA TGTGCCATCAGTGAGTCTGTAGCGGGAGGGGCGGAGACCCAGTACTTC.

The rearrangement links TRBV2 to TRBJ2-5; 11 bases agree with TRBD2. The CDR3 runs 16 residues. Germline loops: CDR1 SNHLY, CDR2 FYNNEI. Losses at the gene ends were 7 bases for V and 7 bases for J; bases not matched to a gene: 14. DNA for the CDR3: TGTGCCAGCACCTCCGGGACTAGCGGTCCCTTGGGGACCCAGTACTTC. This codes for CASTSGTSGPLGTQYF.

CDR3 protein: CASSLRGAQNEQFF. The CDR3 region has the DNA TGTGCCAGCAGTTTACGTGGGGCACAGAATGAGCAGTTCTTC. The chain is built from TRBV27 and TRBJ2-1; D might be TRBD1 (5 bases). The germline V and J ends were trimmed by 2 bases and 7 bases, with 12 bases remaining between them. Germline CDR1 MNHEY, CDR2 SMNVEV (reference sequence). The CDR3 runs 14 residues.

V usage is TRBV7-3 and J usage is TRBJ2-7, with TRBD1 matching over 10 bases. J was trimmed by 4 bases and V by 2 bases; bases with no gene match: 5. Germline CDR1 and CDR2: SGHTA and FQGTGA. This CDR3 comprises 15 residues. In DNA form, the CDR3 reads TGTGCCAGCAGCTTATGGGGGGACAGGGGTTACGAGCAGTACTTC. It specifies CASSLWGDRGYEQYF.